This T cell receptor beta chain was recorded in a study of blood T cells in healthy people across ages. The authors ran a second PCR of about 7 to 12 cycles using a sample-barcoded 5' primer and a J-beta primer mix. One entry per CDR3 protein results from TCRdb running MiXCR on the 5' RACE reads. In the table there are over 1,500,000 distinct CDR3 sequences, about 39% of which are singletons. The CDR3 is 14 residues long. V was pared by 4 bases and J by 3 bases, with 14 bases between. Germline values: CDR1 SGHRS, CDR2 YFSETQ. V usage is TRBV5-1 and J usage is TRBJ2-7; D perhaps matches TRBD1 (5 bases). The receptor was derived from a human donor in good health. Sequenced sample: blood. CDR3 region: CASSNRREDYEQYF. As DNA, the CDR3 is TGCGCCAGCAGCAACCGCAGGGAAGACTACGAGCAGTACTTC.